This T cell receptor (beta chain) derives from a study of blood T cell repertoires in COVID-19. About the research overall: Sample material is recorded as cDNA or gDNA derived from T cells, B-cell-depleted T cells, or PBMCs.

In the authors' workflow: Amplification of reference gene primers provided the estimated nucleated cell counts. Profiled with immunoSEQ multiplex PCR; TCRdb holds only in-frame clones, not every one. V, J and clone size are those of that table, while D and trimming were read from the DNA. The table records some 290,000 clones, roughly nine tenths of them present only once. The CDR3 is made up of 17 amino acids. V gave up 9 bases and J gave up 2 bases; unmatched junction bases: 12. Germline CDR1 SNHLY, CDR2 FYNNEI. This chain uses TRBV2 with TRBJ1-6; 8 nucleotides match TRBD1. Sequenced input: PBMCs or T cells enriched from blood (not recorded which). This clonotype was obtained from a woman aged 30 to 39 who had been exposed to COVID-19. DNA of the CDR3: TGTGCCAGGGAAGATAGACAGGGGAGCACCTATAATTCACCCCTCCACTTT. Encoded protein: CAREDRQGSTYNSPLHF.